This T cell receptor (beta chain) stems from a study of blood T cell repertoires in COVID-19. Study-wide context: Spain, Italy and the United States supplied samples that represented acute and convalescent COVID-19. In each case, the material was cDNA or gDNA derived from T cells, B-cell-depleted T cells, or PBMCs.

The germline CDR1 and CDR2 sequences are WNHNN and SYGVQD (reference sequence). CDR3 length equals 13 residues. The ends were cut back, 3 bases at V and 3 bases at J, with 9 bases in the middle. As processed by the authors: By means of reference gene primer amplification, nucleated cell counts were estimated. Using immunoSEQ multiplex PCR, the repertoire was profiled, and TCRdb retains in-frame clones only, with some absent. V and J calls plus clone size are reproduced from that table; the DNA served to infer D and trimming. The sample carries 170,000 or so clones, roughly 78% recorded once. Sequencing used peripheral blood. The clonotype originates from a man in his 70s with active or convalescent COVID-19. This rearrangement joins TRBV10-1 to TRBJ2-7; D is perhaps TRBD1 (5 bases). CDR3 sequence: CASSEGEYYEQYF. CDR3 nucleotide sequence: TGCGCCAGCAGTGAAGGGGAATACTACGAGCAGTACTTC.